A selection of T cell receptor beta chains follows, all from one sample in a study of T cells in Graves' hyperthyroidism and ophthalmopathy. TCRdb reprocessed the multiplex PCR reads with MiXCR, giving one entry per CDR3 protein. The sample has around 570,000 distinct CDR3 sequences; 15% to 20% are singletons. Material: blood. Receptors were obtained from a man aged 40-55 years with Graves' ophthalmopathy. The CDR3 runs from the conserved cysteine through the conserved F or W. D genes are given only for firm matches. Clone size, where shown, is once, few, many, or a class for clones that have expanded.

CDR3 length	V gene	J gene	D gene	clone size	CDR3 protein	CDR3 DNA
15	TRBV30	TRBJ2-2	-	-	CAWSERQGKGGELFF	TGTGCCTGGAGTGAGCGTCAGGGGAAGGGCGGGGAGCTGTTTTTT
16	TRBV20-1	TRBJ2-1	TRBD2	-	CSATVTSGRSYNEQFF	TGCAGTGCTACAGTCACTAGCGGGAGGTCGTACAATGAGCAGTTCTTC
15	TRBV9	TRBJ1-5	TRBD1	-	CASSVDGTGGKPQHF	TGTGCCAGCAGCGTAGATGGGACAGGGGGCAAGCCCCAGCATTTT
16	TRBV7-9	TRBJ2-7	TRBD2	-	CASSPGLAGGSNEQYF	TGTGCCAGCAGCCCCGGACTAGCGGGAGGTTCTAACGAGCAGTACTTC
15	TRBV24-1	TRBJ1-1	-	-	CATGESSIQGTEAFF	TGTGCCACCGGAGAGAGTAGCATTCAGGGCACTGAAGCTTTCTTT
14	TRBV7-9	TRBJ2-3	-	many	CASSLGAGTDTQYF	TGTGCCAGCAGCTTAGGGGCGGGGACAGATACGCAGTATTTT
14	TRBV18	TRBJ1-5	TRBD1	-	CASSPQGDNQPQHF	TGTGCCAGCTCACCGCAGGGGGACAATCAGCCCCAGCATTTT
15	TRBV12-3/TRBV12-4	TRBJ2-7	TRBD1	-	CASSFRGQGADEQYF	TGTGCCAGCAGTTTCCGGGGACAGGGGGCGGACGAGCAGTACTTC
16	TRBV27	TRBJ2-2	-	many	CASSLSPSMGTGELFF	TGTGCCAGCAGTTTATCACCTAGCATGGGCACCGGGGAGCTGTTTTTT
15	TRBV30	TRBJ1-2	-	-	CAWSVFRGGGYGYTF	TGTGCCTGGAGTGTATTCAGGGGTGGGGGCTATGGCTACACCTTC
14	TRBV5-1	TRBJ2-7	TRBD1	many	CASYRDRYRDEQYF	TGCGCCAGCTATAGGGACAGGTACCGGGACGAGCAGTACTTC
14	TRBV28	TRBJ2-7	-	few	CASSPASRIYEQYF	TGTGCCAGCAGTCCCGCCTCCCGAATTTACGAGCAGTACTTC
15	TRBV6-1	TRBJ2-7	TRBD1	many	CASRNAGTGYYEQYF	TGTGCCAGCAGGAACGCCGGGACAGGGTACTACGAGCAGTACTTC
18	TRBV28	TRBJ2-3	-	many	CASPSGGGEWWGTDTQYF	TGTGCCAGCCCCTCGGGCGGGGGCGAGTGGTGGGGCACAGATACGCAGTATTTT
18	TRBV4-2	TRBJ2-2	TRBD2	-	CASSQVGLAGVGAGELFF	TGTGCCAGCAGCCAAGTTGGACTAGCGGGAGTTGGGGCCGGGGAGCTGTTTTTT
15	TRBV14	TRBJ1-4	-	-	CASSQGGGANEKLFF	TGTGCCAGCAGCCAAGGAGGAGGGGCTAATGAAAAACTGTTTTTT
16	TRBV6-1	TRBJ1-1	-	few	CASRHARLRENTEAFF	TGTGCCAGCAGACACGCCCGTTTAAGGGAGAACACTGAAGCTTTCTTT
14	TRBV12-3/TRBV12-4	TRBJ1-1	TRBD1	many	CASRWTGGTSEAFF	TGTGCCAGCAGGTGGACAGGGGGGACCTCGGAAGCTTTCTTT
18	TRBV5-1	TRBJ2-3	TRBD2	many	CASSLELAGGISTDTQYF	TGCGCCAGCAGCTTGGAACTAGCGGGGGGTATTAGCACAGATACGCAGTATTTT
15	TRBV11-2	TRBJ2-3	TRBD2	many	CASSLSLAGVDTQYF	TGTGCCAGCAGCTTGTCACTAGCGGGGGTCGATACGCAGTATTTT
15	TRBV28	TRBJ1-2	-	-	CASSSNPNQGNGYTF	TGTGCCAGCAGTTCCAACCCCAACCAGGGGAATGGCTACACCTTC
12	TRBV19	TRBJ2-7	TRBD2	few	CASGLAGIEQYF	TGTGCCAGTGGACTAGCGGGAATCGAGCAGTACTTC
16	TRBV28	TRBJ2-5	TRBD1	many	CASSSGQGGGQETQYF	TGTGCCAGCAGTTCGGGACAGGGAGGGGGCCAAGAGACCCAGTACTTC
12	TRBV28	TRBJ1-1	-	-	CASSPRYTEAFF	TGTGCCAGCAGCCCCAGGTACACTGAAGCTTTCTTT
13	TRBV13	TRBJ1-2	-	-	CASSLQENYGYTF	TGTGCCAGCAGCCTTCAGGAGAACTATGGCTACACCTTC
13	TRBV5-6	TRBJ2-7	-	many	CASSSGRSYEQYF	TGTGCCAGCAGCTCTGGCAGATCCTACGAGCAGTACTTC
14	TRBV30	TRBJ1-4	-	few	CAWSARGFGEKLFF	TGTGCCTGGAGTGCGAGGGGATTTGGTGAAAAACTGTTTTTT
14	TRBV12-3/TRBV12-4	TRBJ2-7	-	many	CASSLGQADYEQYF	TGTGCCAGCAGTTTAGGACAGGCCGACTACGAGCAGTACTTC
13	TRBV6-6	TRBJ2-1	-	many	CASSYLTNNEQFF	TGTGCCAGCAGTTACCTCACCAACAATGAGCAGTTCTTC